This TCR beta chain stems from a study of response to subunit inactivated influenza vaccine. Study conclusions and caveats: Authors suggested each seasonal flu vaccination may recruit only limited numbers of new T cells.

The CDR3 extends over 16 amino acids. Germline values: CDR1 MNHEY, CDR2 SMNVEV (reference sequence). V lost 6 bases to trimming and J lost 0 bases; unmatched junction nucleotides: 9. MiXCR was run by TCRdb on the RT-PCR reads, yielding one entry per CDR3 protein. The sample holds some 850,000 distinct CDR3 sequences, around 20% seen once. About this clonotype itself: The target antigen is unknown.

The specimen comprised PBMCs from blood, sampled around 5 days after vaccination. The origin of this receptor is a man aged 45-65 years who received an inactivated influenza vaccine. The chain links TRBV27 to TRBJ1-1; TRBD1 aligns across 8 bases. CDR3 sequence reads: CASRARTGRLNTEAFF. The DNA for the CDR3 is TGTGCCAGCAGAGCTAGGACAGGGCGGTTGAACACTGAAGCTTTCTTT.